This T cell receptor beta chain was observed in a study of shared clonotypes between healthy human individuals. Study observations and caveats: Among donors, the sharing of clonotypes was expected to be influenced by sequencing depth.

The ends were cut back, 3 bases at V and 3 bases at J, with 3 bases in the middle. The germline V gene encodes CDR1 SGHTA and CDR2 FQGNSA. The CDR3 is 12 amino acids. Samples underwent the assay at deep level. Per the study methods: Filtering differed because ImmunoSEQ produced junction-only sequences that carried no quality scores. The repertoire was sequenced with immunoSEQ multiplex PCR; TCRdb's copy has only in-frame clones and lacks some. V, J and clone size are those of that table, while D and trimming were read from the DNA. The sample lists some 490,000 clones; around 85% were seen once. In regard to this clone: Its antigen is not identified.

The origin of this receptor is a woman aged 40 to 55 in good health. Some clones in this sample may be carry-over from other donors' samples. The chain employs TRBV7-2 and TRBJ1-3, with D unclear. The sequencing input was PBMCs. CDR3 region: CASSFYGNTIYF. DNA for the CDR3: TGTGCCAGCAGCTTTTATGGAAACACCATATATTTT.